A few counts support the clone carrying this T cell receptor (beta chain). This entry belongs to a study of T cell repertoires in cytomegalovirus infection. Using its own MiXCR run on the reads, TCRdb lists one record per CDR3 protein. The sample shows fewer than 550,000 distinct CDR3 sequences, about 33% of them seen only once. The source is a human donor in good health (CMV status not recorded). Some clones in this sample may be carry-over from other donors' samples. The sample consisted of PBMCs.

CDR3 sequence (DNA): TGTGCCACCAAGGCGGATTCCACAGATACGCAGTATTTT. Translating gives CATKADSTDTQYF. The chain uses TRBV10-3 and TRBJ2-3; D ambiguous. Per germline, CDR1 ENHRY and CDR2 SYGVKD. This CDR3 comprises 13 residues. V shed 10 bases and J shed 2 bases, with 13 bases lying between them.